This TCR beta chain is drawn from a study of post-analysis software for immune sequencing data. Study as a whole: In terms of disease course, relapsing-remitting, secondary progressive and progressive-relapsing multiple sclerosis were included. Study-wide findings and caveats: The five TRBV segments detected at higher frequency in patients than in controls included TRBV5-6, TRBV5-1 and TRBV20-1. By F measure, samples from a shared preparation batch strongly co-clustered. Comparison with controls showed significantly lower normalized Chao1 diversity in multiple sclerosis patients.

TCR beta cDNA libraries had unique molecular identifiers. A population of roughly 0.9 to 11 million T cells gave rise to around 480,000 cDNA molecules. TCRdb reanalysed the PCR reads using MiXCR and keeps one entry per CDR3 protein. The sample lists some 700,000 distinct CDR3 sequences, around 64% occurring once. Trimming took 3 bases from V and 0 from J, leaving 8 bases between them. The CDR3 is made up of 13 amino acids. CDR1 is SQVTM and CDR2 is ANQGSEA in the germline V gene. On this clonotype: The antigen is undetermined.

This receptor was taken from a girl aged 2-9 years with multiple sclerosis. The chain is built from TRBV29-1 and TRBJ1-2; D call uncertain. Sequencing was performed on blood. CDR3 DNA: TGCAGCGTTGAGAGTATAGCTAACTATGGCTACACCTTC. Its translation: CSVESIANYGYTF. Full variable domain (remainder filled in from reference TRBV29-1 and TRBJ1-2): SAVISQKPSRDICQRGTSLTIQCQVDSQVTMMFWYRQQPGQSLTLIATANQGSEATYESGFVIDKFPISRPNLTFSTLTVSNMSPEDSSIYLCSVESIANYGYTFGSGTRLTVV.